Listed here is a single T cell receptor (beta chain). Libraries were prepared by immunoSEQ multiplex PCR; TCRdb keeps only in-frame clonotypes and omits some of them. The sample includes under 250,000 clones, about 90% of them seen just once. The data were taken from a study of cytomegalovirus exposure and HLA in healthy donors. V dropped 1 base and J dropped 2; count of bases not matched to a gene: 8. CDR1 and CDR2 (germline): SEHNR, FQNEAQ (reference sequence). The CDR3 length is 17 residues. This clonotype was sampled from a man aged 18-30 years in good health and CMV-seropositive. This chain links TRBV7-9 with TRBJ1-1, with TRBD1 matching over 9 bases. Sequenced material: PBMCs. The CDR3 DNA sequence: TGTGCCAGCAGCTTAGGGGGACAGGGATGGGGAAACACTGAAGCTTTCTTT. The encoded protein is CASSLGGQGWGNTEAFF.